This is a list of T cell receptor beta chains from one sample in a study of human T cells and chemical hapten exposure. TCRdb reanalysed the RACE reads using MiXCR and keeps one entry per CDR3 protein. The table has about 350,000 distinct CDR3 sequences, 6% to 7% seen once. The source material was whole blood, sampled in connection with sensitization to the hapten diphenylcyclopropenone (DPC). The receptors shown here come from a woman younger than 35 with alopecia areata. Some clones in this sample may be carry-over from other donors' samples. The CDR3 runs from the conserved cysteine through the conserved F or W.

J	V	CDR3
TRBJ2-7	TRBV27	CASTLTGASSYEQYF
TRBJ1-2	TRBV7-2	CASSLDGNYGYTF
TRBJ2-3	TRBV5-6	CASAGVTDTQYF
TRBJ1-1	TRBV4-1	CASSSRSPGTGVTEAFF
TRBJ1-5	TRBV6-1	CASSEALMPPQPQHF
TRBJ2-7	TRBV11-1	CASSLELADDYEQYF
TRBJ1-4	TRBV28	CASRGRGSNEKLFF
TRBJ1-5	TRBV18	CASSRDGRGNLPQHF
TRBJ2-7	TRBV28	CASSFVAGGLYEQYF
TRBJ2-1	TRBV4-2	CASSQDQALYNEQFF
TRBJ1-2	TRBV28	CASRQNYGYTF
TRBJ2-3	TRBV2	CASRPSGTDTQYF
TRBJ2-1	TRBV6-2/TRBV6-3	CASSDRGGPSYNEQFF
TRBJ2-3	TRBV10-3	CAISPGGGDPDTQYF
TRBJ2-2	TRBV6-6	CASSYEAGGELFF
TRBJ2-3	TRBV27	CASSHLGGDEADTQYF
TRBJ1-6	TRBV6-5	CASSYGDSREGQRKSPLHF